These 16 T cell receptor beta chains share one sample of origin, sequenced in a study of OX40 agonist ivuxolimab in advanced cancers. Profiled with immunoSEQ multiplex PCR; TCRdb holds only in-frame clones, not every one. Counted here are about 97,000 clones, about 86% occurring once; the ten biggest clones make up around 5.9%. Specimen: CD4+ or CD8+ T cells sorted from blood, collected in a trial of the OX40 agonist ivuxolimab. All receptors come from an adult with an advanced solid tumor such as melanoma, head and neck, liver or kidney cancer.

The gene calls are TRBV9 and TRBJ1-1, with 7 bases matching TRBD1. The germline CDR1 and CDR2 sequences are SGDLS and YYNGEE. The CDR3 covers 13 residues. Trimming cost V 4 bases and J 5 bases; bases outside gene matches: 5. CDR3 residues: CASSFDRETEAFF. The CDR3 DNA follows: TGTGCCAGCAGCTTCGACAGGGAGACTGAAGCTTTCTTT.

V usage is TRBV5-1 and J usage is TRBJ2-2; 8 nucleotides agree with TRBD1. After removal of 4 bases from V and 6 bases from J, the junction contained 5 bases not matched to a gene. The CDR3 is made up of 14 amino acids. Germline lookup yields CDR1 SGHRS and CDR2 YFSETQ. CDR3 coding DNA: TGCGCCAGCAGCAGGACAGGGCGCGCCGGGGAGCTGTTTTTT. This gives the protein CASSRTGRAGELFF. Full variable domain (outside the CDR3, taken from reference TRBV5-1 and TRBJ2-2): KAGVTQTPRYLIKTRGQQVTLSCSPISGHRSVSWYQQTPGQGLQFLFEYFSETQRNKGNFPGRFSGRQFSNSRSEMNVSTLELGDSALYLCASSRTGRAGELFFGEGSRLTVL.

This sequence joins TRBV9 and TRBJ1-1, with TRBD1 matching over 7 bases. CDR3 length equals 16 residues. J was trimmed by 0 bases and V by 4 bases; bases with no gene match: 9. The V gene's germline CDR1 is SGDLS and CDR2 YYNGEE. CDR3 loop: CASSPRGGSLNTEAFF. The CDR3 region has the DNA TGTGCCAGCAGCCCCAGGGGGGGAAGTTTGAACACTGAAGCTTTCTTT.

DNA for the CDR3: TGTGCCAGCAGCGATAACTATGGCTACACCTTC. Protein product: CASSDNYGYTF. The chain couples TRBV9 to TRBJ1-2; no firm D call. The CDR3 is made up of 11 amino acids. From germline, CDR1 is SGDLS and CDR2 YYNGEE. Trimming removed 3 bases at V and 1 base at J, with 1 base between.

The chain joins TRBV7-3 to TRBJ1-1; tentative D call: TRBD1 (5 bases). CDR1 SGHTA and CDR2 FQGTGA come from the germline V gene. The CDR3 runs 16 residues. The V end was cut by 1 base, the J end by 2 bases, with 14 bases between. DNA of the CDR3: TGTGCCAGCAGCTTAAAGCTTAGCCAGGGCAACACTGAAGCTTTCTTT. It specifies CASSLKLSQGNTEAFF.

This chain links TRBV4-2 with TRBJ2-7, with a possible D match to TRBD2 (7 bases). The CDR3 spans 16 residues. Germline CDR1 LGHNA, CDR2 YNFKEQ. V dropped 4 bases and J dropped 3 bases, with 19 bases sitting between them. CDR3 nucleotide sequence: TGTGCCAGCAGCCCTTCCCTGGGGGGGCGCGTCTACGAGCAGTACTTC. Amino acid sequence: CASSPSLGGRVYEQYF.

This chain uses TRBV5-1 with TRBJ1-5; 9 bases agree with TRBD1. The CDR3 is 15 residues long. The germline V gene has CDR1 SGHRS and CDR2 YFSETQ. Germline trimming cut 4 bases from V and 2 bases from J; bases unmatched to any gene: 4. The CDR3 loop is CASSLWTGGNQPQHF. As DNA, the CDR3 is TGCGCCAGCAGCCTATGGACAGGGGGCAATCAGCCCCAGCATTTT.

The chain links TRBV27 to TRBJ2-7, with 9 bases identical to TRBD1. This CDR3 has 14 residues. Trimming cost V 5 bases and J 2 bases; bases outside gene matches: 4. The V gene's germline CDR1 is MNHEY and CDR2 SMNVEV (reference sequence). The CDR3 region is CASSRTGEAYEQYF. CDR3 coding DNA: TGTGCCAGCAGTCGGACAGGGGAAGCCTACGAGCAGTACTTC.

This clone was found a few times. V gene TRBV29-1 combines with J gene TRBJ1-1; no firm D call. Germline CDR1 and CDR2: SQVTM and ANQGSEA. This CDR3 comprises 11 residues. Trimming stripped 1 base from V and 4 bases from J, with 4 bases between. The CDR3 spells CSVEGSTEAFF. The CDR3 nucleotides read TGCAGCGTTGAAGGAAGCACTGAAGCTTTCTTT.

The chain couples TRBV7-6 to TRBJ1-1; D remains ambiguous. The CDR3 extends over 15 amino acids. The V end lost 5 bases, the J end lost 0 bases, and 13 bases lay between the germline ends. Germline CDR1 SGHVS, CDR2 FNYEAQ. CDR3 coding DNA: TGTGCCAGCAGCAAATATGTCGGGGTGAACACTGAAGCTTTCTTT. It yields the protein CASSKYVGVNTEAFF.

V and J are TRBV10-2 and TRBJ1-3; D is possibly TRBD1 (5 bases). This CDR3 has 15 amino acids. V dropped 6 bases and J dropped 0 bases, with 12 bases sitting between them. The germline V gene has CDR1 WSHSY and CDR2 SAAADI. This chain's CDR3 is CASSRDGSSGNTIYF. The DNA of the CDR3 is TGCGCCAGCAGCAGGGACGGGAGCTCTGGAAACACCATATATTTT.

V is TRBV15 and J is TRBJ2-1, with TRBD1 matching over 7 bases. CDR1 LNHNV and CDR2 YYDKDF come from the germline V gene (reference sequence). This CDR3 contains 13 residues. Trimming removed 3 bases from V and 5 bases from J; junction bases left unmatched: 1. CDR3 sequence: CATSRGTDNEQFF. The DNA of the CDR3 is TGTGCCACCAGCAGGGGGACAGACAATGAGCAGTTCTTC.

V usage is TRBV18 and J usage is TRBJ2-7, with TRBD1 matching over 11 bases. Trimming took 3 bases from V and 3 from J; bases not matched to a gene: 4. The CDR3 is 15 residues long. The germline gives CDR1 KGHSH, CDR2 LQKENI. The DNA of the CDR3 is TGTGCCAGCTCACCCGGGACAGGGGGGTTCTACGAGCAGTACTTC. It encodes CASSPGTGGFYEQYF.

Here the CDR3 reads CASSPLIGGAYEQYF. In DNA form, the CDR3 reads TGCGCCAGCAGCCCCCTAATAGGAGGAGCCTACGAGCAGTACTTC. The genes are TRBV4-1 and TRBJ2-7, with D perhaps matching TRBD2 (5 bases). Trimming stripped 4 bases from V and 2 bases from J, with 15 bases between. This CDR3 has 15 amino acids. Per the germline V gene, CDR1 is MGHRA and CDR2 is YSYEKL.

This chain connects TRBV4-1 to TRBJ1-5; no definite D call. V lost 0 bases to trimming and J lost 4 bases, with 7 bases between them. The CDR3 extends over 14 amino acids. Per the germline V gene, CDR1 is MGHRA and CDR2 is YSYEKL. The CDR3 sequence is CASSQDGRNQPQHF. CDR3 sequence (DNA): TGCGCCAGCAGCCAAGATGGGAGAAATCAGCCCCAGCATTTT.

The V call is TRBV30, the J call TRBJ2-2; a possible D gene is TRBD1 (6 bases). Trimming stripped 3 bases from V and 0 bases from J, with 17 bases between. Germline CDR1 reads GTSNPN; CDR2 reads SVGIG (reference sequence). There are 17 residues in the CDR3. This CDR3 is CAWSEGVGTTNTGELFF. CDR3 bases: TGTGCCTGGAGCGAGGGGGTGGGGACCACGAACACCGGGGAGCTGTTTTTT.